These T cell receptor beta chains were read from a single sample in a study of shared clonotypes between healthy human individuals. Using immunoSEQ multiplex PCR, the repertoire was profiled, and TCRdb retains in-frame clones only, with some absent. The repertoire holds just over 2,000,000 clones, with about 94% as singletons. Input material: naive CD8+ T cells sorted from blood. These receptors were collected from a man between 18 and 29 years old in good health. Both conserved end residues are part of each CDR3. D genes are given only for firm matches. Part of the rows lack a size; the others show once, few, many or a class for expanded clones.

D: NA; V: TRBV27; J: TRBJ2-3; size: NA; CDR3: CASSLSFRGSMDTQYF; DNA: TGTGCCAGCAGTTTATCGTTTCGGGGGAGTATGGATACGCAGTATTTT
D: NA; V: TRBV29-1; J: TRBJ2-2; size: NA; CDR3: CSVEDRGELFF; DNA: TGCAGCGTTGAAGATCGGGGGGAGCTGTTTTTT
D: NA; V: TRBV5-6; J: TRBJ1-2; size: NA; CDR3: CASSLQWTDDGYTF; DNA: TGTGCCAGCAGCTTGCAGTGGACAGACGATGGCTACACCTTC
D: NA; V: TRBV5-8; J: TRBJ2-7; size: NA; CDR3: CASRPSLPHEQYF; DNA: TGTGCCAGCAGACCCTCCCTACCCCACGAGCAGTACTTC
D: NA; V: TRBV5-4; J: TRBJ1-3; size: NA; CDR3: CASSFDLSGNTIYF; DNA: TGTGCCAGCAGCTTCGACCTCTCTGGAAACACCATATATTTT
D: TRBD2; V: TRBV29-1; J: TRBJ2-3; size: NA; CDR3: CSVEVWLAGSYSTDTQYF; DNA: TGCAGCGTTGAAGTATGGCTAGCGGGTAGCTATAGCACAGATACGCAGTATTTT
D: NA; V: TRBV4-3; J: TRBJ2-1; size: once; CDR3: CASSQDEEGNEQFF; DNA: TGCGCCAGCAGCCAAGATGAGGAAGGTAATGAGCAGTTCTTC
D: NA; V: TRBV19; J: TRBJ2-7; size: NA; CDR3: CASSLGPSYEQYF; DNA: TGTGCCAGTAGCCTGGGGCCTTCCTACGAGCAGTACTTC
D: TRBD2; V: TRBV30; J: TRBJ2-3; size: NA; CDR3: CAWNQRGGTDTQYF; DNA: TGTGCCTGGAATCAGCGGGGGGGAACAGATACGCAGTATTTT
D: TRBD1; V: TRBV28; J: TRBJ2-3; size: NA; CDR3: CASSLDRVEDTQYF; DNA: TGTGCCAGCAGTTTGGACAGGGTAGAAGATACGCAGTATTTT
D: NA; V: TRBV7-6; J: TRBJ2-1; size: NA; CDR3: CASSSPTSGMNEQFF; DNA: TGTGCCAGCAGCTCCCCCACTAGTGGGATGAATGAGCAGTTCTTC
D: NA; V: TRBV2; J: TRBJ2-7; size: NA; CDR3: CASSASRGTGSYEQYF; DNA: TGTGCCAGCAGTGCCAGTCGAGGCACAGGTAGCTACGAGCAGTACTTC
D: TRBD1; V: TRBV9; J: TRBJ2-1; size: NA; CDR3: CASSGRTGVDEQFF; DNA: TGTGCCAGCAGCGGGCGGACAGGGGTTGATGAGCAGTTCTTC
D: TRBD1; V: TRBV7-3; J: TRBJ2-6; size: NA; CDR3: CASSLDRAGANVLTF; DNA: TGTGCCAGCAGCCTCGACAGGGCTGGGGCCAACGTCCTGACTTTC
D: NA; V: TRBV18; J: TRBJ1-6; size: NA; CDR3: CASSSPGTERTGSPLHF; DNA: TGTGCCAGCTCAAGTCCGGGAACAGAAAGGACCGGGTCACCCCTCCACTTT
D: TRBD2; V: TRBV7-9; J: TRBJ2-3; size: NA; CDR3: CASSPSSGSGLDTQYF; DNA: TGTGCCAGCAGCCCTTCTAGCGGGAGCGGTCTGGATACGCAGTATTTT
D: NA; V: TRBV29-1; J: TRBJ2-7; size: NA; CDR3: CSVVFEDSSYEQYF; DNA: TGCAGCGTTGTGTTCGAGGACAGCTCCTACGAGCAGTACTTC
D: TRBD2; V: TRBV27; J: TRBJ2-1; size: NA; CDR3: CASTPLAGGLNEQFF; DNA: TGTGCCAGCACCCCACTAGCGGGGGGGCTGAATGAGCAGTTCTTC
D: NA; V: TRBV27; J: TRBJ2-2; size: few; CDR3: CASRLFMNTGELFF; DNA: TGTGCCAGCAGACTATTCATGAACACCGGGGAGCTGTTTTTT
D: NA; V: TRBV5-6; J: TRBJ2-5; size: NA; CDR3: CASSLEDGKGETQYF; DNA: TGTGCCAGCAGCTTGGAAGACGGCAAGGGGGAGACCCAGTACTTC
D: NA; V: TRBV19; J: TRBJ1-5; size: NA; CDR3: CASSRGVHQPQHF; DNA: TGTGCCAGTAGTAGGGGAGTTCATCAGCCCCAGCATTTT
D: NA; V: TRBV7-9; J: TRBJ2-1; size: NA; CDR3: CASSLAGAYNEQFF; DNA: TGTGCCAGCAGCTTAGCGGGGGCCTACAATGAGCAGTTCTTC
D: NA; V: TRBV27; J: TRBJ1-5; size: NA; CDR3: CASSPRSNQPQHF; DNA: TGTGCCAGCAGCCCCCGGAGCAATCAGCCCCAGCATTTT
D: TRBD2; V: TRBV4-2; J: TRBJ2-1; size: NA; CDR3: CASSRLAGGGNEQFF; DNA: TGTGCCAGCAGCCGCCTAGCGGGAGGAGGCAATGAGCAGTTCTTC
D: NA; V: TRBV6-6; J: TRBJ2-7; size: NA; CDR3: CASSYPGYEQYF; DNA: TGTGCCAGCAGTTACCCTGGATACGAGCAGTACTTC
D: NA; V: TRBV5-6; J: TRBJ2-7; size: NA; CDR3: CASSLDRVFHEQYF; DNA: TGTGCCAGCAGCTTGGACAGGGTGTTCCACGAGCAGTACTTC
D: TRBD1; V: TRBV27; J: TRBJ2-2; size: NA; CDR3: CASSFGQANTGELFF; DNA: TGTGCCAGCAGTTTCGGACAGGCAAACACCGGGGAGCTGTTTTTT
D: TRBD1; V: TRBV4-3; J: TRBJ1-3; size: NA; CDR3: CASSQGTGLGGNTIYF; DNA: TGCGCCAGCAGCCAAGGGACAGGGCTCGGTGGAAACACCATATATTTT
D: NA; V: TRBV7-2; J: TRBJ1-2; size: NA; CDR3: CASSLDGNYGYTF; DNA: TGTGCCAGCAGCTTAGACGGGAACTATGGCTACACCTTC